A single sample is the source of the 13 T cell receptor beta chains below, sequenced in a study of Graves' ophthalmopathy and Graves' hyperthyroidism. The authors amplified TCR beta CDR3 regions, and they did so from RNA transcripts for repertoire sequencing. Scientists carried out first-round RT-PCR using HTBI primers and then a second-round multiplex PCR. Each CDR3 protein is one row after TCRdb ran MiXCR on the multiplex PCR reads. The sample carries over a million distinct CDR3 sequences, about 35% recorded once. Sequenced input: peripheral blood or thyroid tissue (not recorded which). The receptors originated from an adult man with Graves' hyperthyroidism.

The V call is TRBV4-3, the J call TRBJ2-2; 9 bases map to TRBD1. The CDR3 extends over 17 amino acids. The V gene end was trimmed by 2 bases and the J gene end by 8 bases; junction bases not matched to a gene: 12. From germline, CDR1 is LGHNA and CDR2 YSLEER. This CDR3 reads CASSQNGQGSTRGELFF. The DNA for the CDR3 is TGCGCCAGCAGCCAAAATGGACAGGGGTCTACCCGGGGGGAGCTGTTTTTT.

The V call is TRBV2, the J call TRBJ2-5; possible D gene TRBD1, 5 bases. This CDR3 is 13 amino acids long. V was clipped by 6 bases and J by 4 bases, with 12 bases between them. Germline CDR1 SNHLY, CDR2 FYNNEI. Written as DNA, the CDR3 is TGTGCCAGCAGAGCAGGGTCGGGAGAGACCCAGTACTTC. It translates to CASRAGSGETQYF.

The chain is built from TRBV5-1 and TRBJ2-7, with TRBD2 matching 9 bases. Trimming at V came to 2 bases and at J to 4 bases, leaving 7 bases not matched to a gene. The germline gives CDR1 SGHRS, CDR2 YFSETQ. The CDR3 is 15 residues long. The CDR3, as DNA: TGCGCCAGCAGCTTCATAGCGGGGGACCGGTACGAGCAGTACTTC. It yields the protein CASSFIAGDRYEQYF.

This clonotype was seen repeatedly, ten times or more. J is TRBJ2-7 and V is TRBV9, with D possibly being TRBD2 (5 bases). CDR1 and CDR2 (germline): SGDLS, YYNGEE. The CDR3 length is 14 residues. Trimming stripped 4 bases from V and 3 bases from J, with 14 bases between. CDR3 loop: CASSPGNRNYEQYF. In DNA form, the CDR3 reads TGTGCCAGCAGCCCGGGGAACCGCAACTACGAGCAGTACTTC.

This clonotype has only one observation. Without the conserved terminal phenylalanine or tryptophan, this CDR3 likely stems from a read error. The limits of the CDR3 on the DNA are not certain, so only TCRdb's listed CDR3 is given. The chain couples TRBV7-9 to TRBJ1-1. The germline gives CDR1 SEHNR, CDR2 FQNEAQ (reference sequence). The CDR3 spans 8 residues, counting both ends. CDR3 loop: CAEATWSS.

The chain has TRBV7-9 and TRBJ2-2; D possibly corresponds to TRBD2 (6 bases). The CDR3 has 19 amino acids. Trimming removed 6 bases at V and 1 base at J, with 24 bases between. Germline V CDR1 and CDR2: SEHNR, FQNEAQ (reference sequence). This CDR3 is CASSPMPRLAGMNTGELFF. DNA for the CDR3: TGTGCCAGCAGTCCTATGCCTCGACTGGCGGGGATGAACACCGGGGAGCTGTTTTTT.

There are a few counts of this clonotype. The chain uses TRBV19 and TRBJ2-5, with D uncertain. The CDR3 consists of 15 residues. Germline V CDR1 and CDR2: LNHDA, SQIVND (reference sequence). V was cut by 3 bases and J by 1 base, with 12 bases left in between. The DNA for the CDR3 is TGTGCCAGTAGTATTGCAGCTTCCCTCCAAGAGACCCAGTACTTC. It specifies CASSIAASLQETQYF.

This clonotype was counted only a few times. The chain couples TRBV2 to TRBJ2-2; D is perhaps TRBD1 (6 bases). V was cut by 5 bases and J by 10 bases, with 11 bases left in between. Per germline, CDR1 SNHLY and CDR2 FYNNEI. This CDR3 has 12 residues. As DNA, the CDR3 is TGTGCCAGCAGTCTAACAGGGTTGGAGCTGTTTTTT. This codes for CASSLTGLELFF.

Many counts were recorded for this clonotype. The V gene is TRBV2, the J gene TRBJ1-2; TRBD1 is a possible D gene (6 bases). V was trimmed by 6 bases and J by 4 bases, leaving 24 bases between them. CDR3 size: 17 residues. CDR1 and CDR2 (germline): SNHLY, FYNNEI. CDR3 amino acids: CASSQGGVRKIIYGYTF. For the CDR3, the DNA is TGTGCCAGCAGCCAAGGGGGAGTTAGGAAAATTATCTATGGCTACACCTTC.

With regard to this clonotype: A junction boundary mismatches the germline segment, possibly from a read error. CDR3 amino acids: CSAGEWAGEIDEQYF. The CDR3 DNA reads TGCAGTGCTGGAGAGTGGGCAGGGGAAATCGACGAGCAGTACTTC. This chain uses TRBV20-1 with TRBJ2-7, with TRBD1 as a possible D gene (6 bases). CDR1 and CDR2 (germline): DFQATT, SNEGSKA (reference sequence). CDR3 length: 15 residues.

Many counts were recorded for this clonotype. The CDR3 protein is CASRSGTGGFGNQPQHF. The CDR3 coding sequence is TGTGCCAGCAGGTCCGGGACAGGGGGATTTGGGAATCAGCCCCAGCATTTT. J is TRBJ1-5 and V is TRBV6-6; 11 positions agree with TRBD1. Germline-derived CDR1 and CDR2 are MNHNY and SVGAGI (reference sequence). This CDR3 is 17 amino acids long. With 6 bases clipped from V and 4 bases from J, the junction kept 11 bases outside the gene matches.

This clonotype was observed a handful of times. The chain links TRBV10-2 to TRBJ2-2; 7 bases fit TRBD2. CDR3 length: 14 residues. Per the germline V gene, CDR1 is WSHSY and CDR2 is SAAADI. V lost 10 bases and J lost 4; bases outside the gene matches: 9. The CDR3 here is CATQLATLTGELFF. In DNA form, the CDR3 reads TGCGCCACCCAACTAGCGACGCTCACCGGGGAGCTGTTTTTT.

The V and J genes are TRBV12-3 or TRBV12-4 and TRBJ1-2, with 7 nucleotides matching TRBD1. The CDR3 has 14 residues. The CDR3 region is CASGLPYRGVGYTF. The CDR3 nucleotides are TGTGCTAGTGGTTTGCCCTACAGGGGAGTCGGCTACACCTTC.